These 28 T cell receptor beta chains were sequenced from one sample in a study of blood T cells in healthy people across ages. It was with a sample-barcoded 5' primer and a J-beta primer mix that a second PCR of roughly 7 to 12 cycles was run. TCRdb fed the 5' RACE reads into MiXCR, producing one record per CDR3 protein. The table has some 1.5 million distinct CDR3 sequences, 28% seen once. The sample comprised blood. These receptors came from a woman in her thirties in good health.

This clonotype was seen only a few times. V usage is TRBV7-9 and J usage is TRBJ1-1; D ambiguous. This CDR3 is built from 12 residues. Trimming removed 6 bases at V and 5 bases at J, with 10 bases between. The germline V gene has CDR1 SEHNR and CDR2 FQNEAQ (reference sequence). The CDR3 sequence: CASRLTGTEAFF. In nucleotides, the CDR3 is TGTGCCAGCAGGTTAACGGGGACTGAAGCTTTCTTT.

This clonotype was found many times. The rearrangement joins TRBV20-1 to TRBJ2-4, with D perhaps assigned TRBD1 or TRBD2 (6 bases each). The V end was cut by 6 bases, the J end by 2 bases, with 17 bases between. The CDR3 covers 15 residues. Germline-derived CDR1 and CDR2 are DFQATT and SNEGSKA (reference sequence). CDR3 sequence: CSAPRGGVTKNIQYF. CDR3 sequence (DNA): TGCAGTGCCCCCAGGGGCGGGGTAACCAAAAACATTCAGTACTTC.

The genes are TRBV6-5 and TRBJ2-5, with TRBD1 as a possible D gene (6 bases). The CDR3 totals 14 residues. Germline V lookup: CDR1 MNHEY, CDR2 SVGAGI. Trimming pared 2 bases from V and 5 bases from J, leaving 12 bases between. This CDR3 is CASSYHRARETQYF. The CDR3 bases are TGTGCCAGCAGTTACCACAGGGCCAGGGAGACCCAGTACTTC.

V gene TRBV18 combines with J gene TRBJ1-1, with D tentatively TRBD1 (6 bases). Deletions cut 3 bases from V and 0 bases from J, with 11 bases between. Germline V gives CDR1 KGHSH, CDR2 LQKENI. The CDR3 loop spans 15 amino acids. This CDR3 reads CASSPTTGVNTEAFF. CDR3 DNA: TGTGCCAGCTCACCTACGACAGGCGTGAACACTGAAGCTTTCTTT.

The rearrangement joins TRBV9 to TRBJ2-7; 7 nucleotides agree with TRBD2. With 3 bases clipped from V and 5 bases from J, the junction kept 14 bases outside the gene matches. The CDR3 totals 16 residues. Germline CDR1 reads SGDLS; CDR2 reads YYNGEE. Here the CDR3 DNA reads TGTGCCAGCAGCGCAGCTCAGCAGGGAGGGCTAAACGAGCAGTACTTC. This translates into CASSAAQQGGLNEQYF.

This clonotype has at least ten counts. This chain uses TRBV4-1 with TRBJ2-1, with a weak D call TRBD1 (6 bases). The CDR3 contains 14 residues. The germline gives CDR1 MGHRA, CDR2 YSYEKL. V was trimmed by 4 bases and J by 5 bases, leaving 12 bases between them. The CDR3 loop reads CASSLGGTNNEQFF. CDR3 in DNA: TGCGCCAGCAGCCTTGGGGGCACGAACAATGAGCAGTTCTTC.

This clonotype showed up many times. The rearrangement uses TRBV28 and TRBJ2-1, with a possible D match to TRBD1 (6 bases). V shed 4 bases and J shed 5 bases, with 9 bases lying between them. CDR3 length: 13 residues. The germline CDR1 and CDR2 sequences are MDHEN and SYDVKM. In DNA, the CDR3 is TGTGCCAGCAGTTGGACAGCCAACAATGAGCAGTTCTTC. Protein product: CASSWTANNEQFF. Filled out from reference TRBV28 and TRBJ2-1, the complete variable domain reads DVKVTQSSRYLVKRTGEKVFLECVQDMDHENMFWYRQDPGLGLRLIYFSYDVKMKEKGDIPEGYSVSREKKERFSLILESASTNQTSMYLCASSWTANNEQFFGPGTRLTVL.

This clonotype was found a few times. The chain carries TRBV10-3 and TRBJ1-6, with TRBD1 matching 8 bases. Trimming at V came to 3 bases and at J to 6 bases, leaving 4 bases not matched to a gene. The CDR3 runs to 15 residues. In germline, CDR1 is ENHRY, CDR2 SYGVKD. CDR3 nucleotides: TGTGCCATCAGTGACCGAGACAGGGGTAATTCACCCCTCCACTTT. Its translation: CAISDRDRGNSPLHF.

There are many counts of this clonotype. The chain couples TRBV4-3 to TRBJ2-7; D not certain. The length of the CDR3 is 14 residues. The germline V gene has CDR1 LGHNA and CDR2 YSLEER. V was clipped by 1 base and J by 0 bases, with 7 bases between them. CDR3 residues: CASSQAVLSYEQYF. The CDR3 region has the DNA TGCGCCAGCAGCCAAGCAGTCCTCTCCTACGAGCAGTACTTC.

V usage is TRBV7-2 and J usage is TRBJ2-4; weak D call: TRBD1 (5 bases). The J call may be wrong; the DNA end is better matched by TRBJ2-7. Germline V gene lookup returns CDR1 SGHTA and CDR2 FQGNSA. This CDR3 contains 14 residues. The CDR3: CASSFGYRTYEQYF. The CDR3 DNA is TGTGCCAGCAGCTTTGGGTACAGGACCTACGAGCAGTACTTC.

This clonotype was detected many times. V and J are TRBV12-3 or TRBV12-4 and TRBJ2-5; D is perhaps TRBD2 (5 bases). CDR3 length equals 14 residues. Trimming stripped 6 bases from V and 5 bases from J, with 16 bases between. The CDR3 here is CASSLGLRRETQYF. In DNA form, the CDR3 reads TGTGCCAGCAGCCTCGGACTGCGGCGGGAGACCCAGTACTTC.

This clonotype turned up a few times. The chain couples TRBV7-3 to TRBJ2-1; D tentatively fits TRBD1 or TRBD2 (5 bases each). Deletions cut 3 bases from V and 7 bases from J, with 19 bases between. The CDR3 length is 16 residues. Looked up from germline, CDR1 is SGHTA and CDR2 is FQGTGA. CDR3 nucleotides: TGTGCCAGCAGCTTGGGACCGCTTACCGACGGGAATGAGCAGTTCTTC. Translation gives CASSLGPLTDGNEQFF.

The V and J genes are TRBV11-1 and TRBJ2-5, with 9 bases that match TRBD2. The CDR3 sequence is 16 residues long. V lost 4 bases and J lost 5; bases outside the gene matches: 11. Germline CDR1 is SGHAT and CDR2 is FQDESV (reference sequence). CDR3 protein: CASSSSGTSRGETQYF. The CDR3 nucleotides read TGTGCCAGCAGCTCTTCCGGGACTAGCCGGGGGGAGACCCAGTACTTC.

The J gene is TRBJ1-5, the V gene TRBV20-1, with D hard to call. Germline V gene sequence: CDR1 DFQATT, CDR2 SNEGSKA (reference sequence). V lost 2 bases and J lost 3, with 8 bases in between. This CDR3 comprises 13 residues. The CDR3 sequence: CSARIGDNQPQHF. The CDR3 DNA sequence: TGCAGTGCTAGAATCGGTGACAATCAGCCCCAGCATTTT.

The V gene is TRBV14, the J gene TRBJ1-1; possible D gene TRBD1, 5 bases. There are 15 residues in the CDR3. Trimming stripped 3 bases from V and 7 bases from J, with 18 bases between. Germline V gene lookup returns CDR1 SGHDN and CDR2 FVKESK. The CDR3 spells CASSQAAGTSNEAFF. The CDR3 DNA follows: TGTGCCAGCAGCCAGGCCGCCGGGACGTCAAATGAAGCTTTCTTT.

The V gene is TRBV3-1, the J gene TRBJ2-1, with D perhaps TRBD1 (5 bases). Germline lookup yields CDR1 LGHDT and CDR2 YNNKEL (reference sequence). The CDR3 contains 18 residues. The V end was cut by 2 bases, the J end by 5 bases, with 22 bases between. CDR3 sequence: CASSQRRGHQGIHNEQFF. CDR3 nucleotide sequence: TGTGCCAGCAGCCAAAGGAGAGGTCACCAGGGAATCCACAATGAGCAGTTCTTC.

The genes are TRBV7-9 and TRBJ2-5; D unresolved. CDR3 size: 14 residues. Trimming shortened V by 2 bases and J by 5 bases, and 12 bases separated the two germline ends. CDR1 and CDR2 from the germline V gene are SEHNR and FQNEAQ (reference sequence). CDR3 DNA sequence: TGTGCCAGCAGCTTAACGGACGGTTTGGAGACCCAGTACTTC. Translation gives CASSLTDGLETQYF.

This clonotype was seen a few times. The CDR3 region is CASSSPGRDGSEQYF. In nucleotides, the CDR3 is TGTGCCAGCAGCTCGCCGGGGCGGGATGGTAGCGAGCAGTACTTC. The chain recombines TRBV7-9 with TRBJ2-7, with a tentative D call TRBD2 (6 bases). Germline V CDR1 and CDR2: SEHNR, FQNEAQ (reference sequence). V gave up 4 bases and J gave up 6 bases, with 19 bases separating them. This CDR3 region has 15 residues.

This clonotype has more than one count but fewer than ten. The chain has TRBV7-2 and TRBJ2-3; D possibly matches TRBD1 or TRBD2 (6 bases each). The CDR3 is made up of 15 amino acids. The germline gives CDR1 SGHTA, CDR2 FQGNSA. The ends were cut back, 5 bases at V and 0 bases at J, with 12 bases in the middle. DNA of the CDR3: TGTGCCAGCAGCCAGGGGAGGATAAGCACAGATACGCAGTATTTT. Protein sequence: CASSQGRISTDTQYF.

CDR3 sequence reads: CASSPGQKTYEQYF. As DNA, the CDR3 is TGCGCCAGCAGCCCGGGACAGAAAACCTACGAGCAGTACTTC. The chain uses TRBV5-1 and TRBJ2-7; TRBD1 matches 7 bases. There are 14 residues in the CDR3. Germline CDR1 is SGHRS and CDR2 is YFSETQ. J lost 2 bases, V lost 4 bases, and 6 bases had no gene match.

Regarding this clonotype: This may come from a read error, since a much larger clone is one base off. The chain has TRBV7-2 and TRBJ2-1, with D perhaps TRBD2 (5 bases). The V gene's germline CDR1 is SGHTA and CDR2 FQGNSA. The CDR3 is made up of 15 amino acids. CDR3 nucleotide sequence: TGTGTCAGCAGCTTTGGCGGGTCCCTTTACAATGAGCAGTTCTTC. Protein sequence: CVSSFGGSLYNEQFF.

This CDR3 reads CASSRPLRQGARVTIQYF. The CDR3, as DNA: TGCGCCAGCAGTCGCCCCCTTAGACAGGGGGCGCGGGTAACCATTCAGTACTTC. This chain uses TRBV23-1 with TRBJ2-4; 10 bases match TRBD1. TRBV23-1 is an ORF, with its function uncertain. Trimming cost V 4 bases and J 9 bases; bases outside gene matches: 18. The CDR3 totals 18 residues.

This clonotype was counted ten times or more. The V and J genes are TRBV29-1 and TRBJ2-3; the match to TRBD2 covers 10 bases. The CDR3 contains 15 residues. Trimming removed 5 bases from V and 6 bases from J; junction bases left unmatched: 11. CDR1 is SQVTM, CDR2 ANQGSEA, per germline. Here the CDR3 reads CSVYGGLAGADTQYF. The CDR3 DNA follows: TGCAGCGTTTACGGGGGGCTAGCGGGAGCCGATACGCAGTATTTT.

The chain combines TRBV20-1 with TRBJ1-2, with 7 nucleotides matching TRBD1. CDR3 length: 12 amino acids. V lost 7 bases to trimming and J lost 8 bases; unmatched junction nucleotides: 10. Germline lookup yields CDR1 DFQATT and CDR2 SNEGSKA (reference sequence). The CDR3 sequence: CSVTGVRRGYTF. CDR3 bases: TGCAGTGTAACAGGGGTGAGAAGGGGCTACACCTTC.

CDR3 protein: CASSQTPRDEQFF. As DNA, the CDR3 is TGTGCCAGCAGCCAAACCCCTAGAGATGAGCAGTTCTTC. The rearrangement joins TRBV3-1 to TRBJ2-1; D is unclear. Germline CDR1 and CDR2: LGHDT and YNNKEL (reference sequence). The CDR3 covers 13 residues. The V end was cut by 2 bases, the J end by 8 bases, with 10 bases between.

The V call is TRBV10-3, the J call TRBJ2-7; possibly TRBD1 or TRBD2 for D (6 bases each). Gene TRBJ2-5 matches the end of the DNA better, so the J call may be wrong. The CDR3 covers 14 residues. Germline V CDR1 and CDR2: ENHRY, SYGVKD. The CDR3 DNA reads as TGTGCCACCGGGGGCATGGGTTTAGAAGAGACCCAGTACTTC. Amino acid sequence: CATGGMGLEETQYF.

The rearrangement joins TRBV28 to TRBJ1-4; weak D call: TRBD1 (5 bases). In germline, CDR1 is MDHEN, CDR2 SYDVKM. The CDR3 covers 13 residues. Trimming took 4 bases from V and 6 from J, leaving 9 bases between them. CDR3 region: CASSSGLDEKLFF. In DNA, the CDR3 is TGTGCCAGCAGTTCAGGGTTGGATGAAAAACTGTTTTTT.

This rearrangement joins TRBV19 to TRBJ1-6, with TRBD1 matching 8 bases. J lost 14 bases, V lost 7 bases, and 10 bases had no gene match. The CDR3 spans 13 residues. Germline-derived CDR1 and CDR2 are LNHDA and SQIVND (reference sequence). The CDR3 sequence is CASMDRVPPALHF. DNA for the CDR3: TGTGCCAGTATGGACAGGGTCCCGCCAGCCCTCCACTTT.